Listed below are T cell receptor beta chains from one sample, sequenced in a study of blood T cell repertoires in COVID-19. Sequencing used immunoSEQ multiplex PCR; TCRdb keeps in-frame clones, though not all of them. This table holds some 170,000 clones, about 80% found once. Sequencing input: peripheral blood. These receptors were taken from a woman between 65 and 79 years old with acute or convalescent COVID-19. The CDR3 runs from the conserved cysteine through the conserved F or W.

j_call v_call cdr3_aa
TRBJ2-3 TRBV28 CASTLGGTLSSTDTQYF
TRBJ2-5 TRBV7-9 CASSFHRVWETQYF
TRBJ1-2 TRBV19 CASGPDRGEKNYGYTF
TRBJ2-5 TRBV2 CASSLSDPGETQYF
TRBJ2-7 TRBV1 CTSSQGAGVGDEQYF
TRBJ1-1 TRBV23-1 CASVTGGVYHNTEAFF
TRBJ2-7 TRBV4-2 CASSQDAHRGRYEQYF
TRBJ2-7 TRBV7-2 CASSLEGLAGQTFSYEQYF
TRBJ2-6 TRBV9 CASESTGAYSGANVLTF
TRBJ2-1 TRBV7-2 CASSLVEANPDNEQFF
TRBJ1-2 TRBV27 CASSPTDRGLYGYTF
TRBJ2-3 TRBV10-3 CAISVADTQYF